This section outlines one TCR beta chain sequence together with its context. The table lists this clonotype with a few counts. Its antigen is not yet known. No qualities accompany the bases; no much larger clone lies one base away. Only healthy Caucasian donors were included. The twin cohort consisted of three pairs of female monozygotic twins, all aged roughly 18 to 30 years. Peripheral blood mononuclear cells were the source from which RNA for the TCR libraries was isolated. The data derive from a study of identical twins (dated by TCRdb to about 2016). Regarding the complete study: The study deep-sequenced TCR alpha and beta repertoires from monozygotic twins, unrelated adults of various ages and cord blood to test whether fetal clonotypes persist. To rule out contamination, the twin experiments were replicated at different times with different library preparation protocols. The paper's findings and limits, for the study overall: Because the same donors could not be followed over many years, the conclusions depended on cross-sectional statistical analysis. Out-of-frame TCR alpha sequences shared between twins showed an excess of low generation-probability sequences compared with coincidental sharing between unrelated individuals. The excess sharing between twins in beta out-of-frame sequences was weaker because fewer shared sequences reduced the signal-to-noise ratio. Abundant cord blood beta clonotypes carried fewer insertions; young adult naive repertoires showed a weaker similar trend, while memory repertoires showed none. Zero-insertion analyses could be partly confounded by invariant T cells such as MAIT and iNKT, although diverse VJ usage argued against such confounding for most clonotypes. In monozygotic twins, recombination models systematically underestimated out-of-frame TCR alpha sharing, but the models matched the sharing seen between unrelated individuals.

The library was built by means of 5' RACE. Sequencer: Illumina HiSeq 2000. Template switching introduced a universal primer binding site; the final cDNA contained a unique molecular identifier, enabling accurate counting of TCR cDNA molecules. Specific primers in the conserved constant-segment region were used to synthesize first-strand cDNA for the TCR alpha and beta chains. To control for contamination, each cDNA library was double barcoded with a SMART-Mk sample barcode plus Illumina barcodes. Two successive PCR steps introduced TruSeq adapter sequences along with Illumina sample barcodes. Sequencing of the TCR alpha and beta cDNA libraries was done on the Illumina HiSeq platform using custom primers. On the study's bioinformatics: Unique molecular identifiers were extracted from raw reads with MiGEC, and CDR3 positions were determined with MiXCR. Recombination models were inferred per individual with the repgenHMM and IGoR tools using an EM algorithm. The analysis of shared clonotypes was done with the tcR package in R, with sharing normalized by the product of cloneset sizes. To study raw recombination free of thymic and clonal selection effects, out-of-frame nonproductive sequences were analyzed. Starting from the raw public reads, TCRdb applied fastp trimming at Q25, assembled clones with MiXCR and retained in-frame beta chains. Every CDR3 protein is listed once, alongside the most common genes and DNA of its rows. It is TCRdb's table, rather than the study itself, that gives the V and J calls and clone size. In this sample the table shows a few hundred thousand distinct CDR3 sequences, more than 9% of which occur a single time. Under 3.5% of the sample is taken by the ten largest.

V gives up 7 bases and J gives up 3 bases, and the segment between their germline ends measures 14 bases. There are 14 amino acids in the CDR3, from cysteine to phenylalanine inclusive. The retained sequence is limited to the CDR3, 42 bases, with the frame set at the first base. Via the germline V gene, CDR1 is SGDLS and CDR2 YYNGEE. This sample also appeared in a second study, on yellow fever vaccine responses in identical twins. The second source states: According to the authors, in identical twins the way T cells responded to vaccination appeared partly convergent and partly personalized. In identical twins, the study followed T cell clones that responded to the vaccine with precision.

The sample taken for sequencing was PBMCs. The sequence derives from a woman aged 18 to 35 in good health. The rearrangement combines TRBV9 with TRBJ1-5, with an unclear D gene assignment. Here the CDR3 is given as CASGGWEHNQPQHF. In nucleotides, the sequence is TGTGCCAGCGGAGGATGGGAGCACAATCAGCCCCAGCATTTT. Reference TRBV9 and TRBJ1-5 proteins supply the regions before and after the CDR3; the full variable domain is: DSGVTQTPKHLITATGQRVTLRCSPRSGDLSVYWYQQSLDQGLQFLIQYYNGEERAKGNILERFSAQQFPDLHSELNLSSLELGDSALYFCASGGWEHNQPQHFGDGTRLSIL.